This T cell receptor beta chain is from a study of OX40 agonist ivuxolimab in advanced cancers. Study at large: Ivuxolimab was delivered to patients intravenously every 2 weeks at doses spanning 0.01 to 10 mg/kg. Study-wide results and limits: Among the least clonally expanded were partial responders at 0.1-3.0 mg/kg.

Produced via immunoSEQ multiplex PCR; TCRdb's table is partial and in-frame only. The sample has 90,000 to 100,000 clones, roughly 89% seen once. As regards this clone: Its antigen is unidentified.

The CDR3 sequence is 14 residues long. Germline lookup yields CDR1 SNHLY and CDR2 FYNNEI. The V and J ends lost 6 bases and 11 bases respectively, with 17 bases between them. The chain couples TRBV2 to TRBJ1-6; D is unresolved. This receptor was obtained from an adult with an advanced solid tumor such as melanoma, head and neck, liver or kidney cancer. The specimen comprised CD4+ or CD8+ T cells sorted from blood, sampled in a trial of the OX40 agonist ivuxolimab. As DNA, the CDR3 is TGTGCCAGCAGGGCGGAGGTAGACGGGACACCCCTCCACTTT. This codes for CASRAEVDGTPLHF.